This is a list of T cell receptor beta chains from one sample in a study of blood T cell repertoires in COVID-19. The data were produced by immunoSEQ multiplex PCR, yet TCRdb's version contains in-frame clones alone and is incomplete. The table shows 250,000 or so clones, with approximately 86% occurring only once. Sequenced input: PBMCs or T cells enriched from blood (not recorded which). Receptors originate from a woman aged 30 to 39 with acute COVID-19. Both conserved end residues are part of each CDR3. The D gene is left open where the match is weak. The size entry is marked missing in some rows and otherwise reads once, few, many or a size class.

CDR3aa: CASSYSRDDMNTEAFF
v_gene: TRBV6-2/TRBV6-3
d_gene: .
j_gene: TRBJ1-1
abundance: .

CDR3aa: CASSLVTGFAGNTIYF
v_gene: TRBV7-9
d_gene: TRBD1
j_gene: TRBJ1-3
abundance: .

CDR3aa: CASSLESGAPGYEQYF
v_gene: TRBV7-8
d_gene: .
j_gene: TRBJ2-7
abundance: .

CDR3aa: CASTFDTLYGYTF
v_gene: TRBV12-3/TRBV12-4
d_gene: .
j_gene: TRBJ1-2
abundance: .

CDR3aa: CASSSEGGNQPQHF
v_gene: TRBV2
d_gene: .
j_gene: TRBJ1-5
abundance: .

CDR3aa: CASSLARLNTEAFF
v_gene: TRBV11-2
d_gene: .
j_gene: TRBJ1-1
abundance: once

CDR3aa: CASWGDQPQHF
v_gene: TRBV7-9
d_gene: .
j_gene: TRBJ1-5
abundance: .

CDR3aa: CASSLAGGGADNEQFF
v_gene: TRBV4-1
d_gene: .
j_gene: TRBJ2-1
abundance: once

CDR3aa: CASSLSNQPQHF
v_gene: TRBV3-1/TRBV3-2
d_gene: .
j_gene: TRBJ1-5
abundance: .

CDR3aa: CASSLAVVGLMPTGELFF
v_gene: TRBV5-1
d_gene: .
j_gene: TRBJ2-2
abundance: .

CDR3aa: CASSLNLDNEQFF
v_gene: TRBV7-2
d_gene: .
j_gene: TRBJ2-1
abundance: .

CDR3aa: CASSSRGGQPQHF
v_gene: TRBV27
d_gene: .
j_gene: TRBJ1-5
abundance: few

CDR3aa: CASSEGSGQDTEAFF
v_gene: TRBV6-1
d_gene: TRBD1
j_gene: TRBJ1-1
abundance: once

CDR3aa: CASSWTGTGSPLHF
v_gene: TRBV13
d_gene: TRBD1
j_gene: TRBJ1-6
abundance: .

CDR3aa: CAISETRRETQYF
v_gene: TRBV10-3
d_gene: .
j_gene: TRBJ2-5
abundance: .

CDR3aa: CASSLAPMTDRGRTGELFF
v_gene: TRBV7-6
d_gene: TRBD1
j_gene: TRBJ2-2
abundance: .

CDR3aa: CAWSKFGTGELFF
v_gene: TRBV30
d_gene: .
j_gene: TRBJ2-2
abundance: .

CDR3aa: CASSSLPGYYNEQFF
v_gene: TRBV27
d_gene: .
j_gene: TRBJ2-1
abundance: .

CDR3aa: CASSPPSTDNSPLHF
v_gene: TRBV18
d_gene: .
j_gene: TRBJ1-6
abundance: .

CDR3aa: CASSLSEESNQPQHF
v_gene: TRBV6-5
d_gene: .
j_gene: TRBJ1-5
abundance: .

CDR3aa: CASTSPGQGRETQYF
v_gene: TRBV5-1
d_gene: TRBD1
j_gene: TRBJ2-5
abundance: .

CDR3aa: CASSLGGTGEVHEQYF
v_gene: TRBV7-6
d_gene: TRBD1
j_gene: TRBJ2-7
abundance: .

CDR3aa: CASSSGGGWSNQPQHF
v_gene: TRBV7-9
d_gene: .
j_gene: TRBJ1-5
abundance: .

CDR3aa: CASTAIRETNEKLFF
v_gene: TRBV19
d_gene: .
j_gene: TRBJ1-4
abundance: .

CDR3aa: CASSYGGASSPLHF
v_gene: TRBV6-5
d_gene: .
j_gene: TRBJ1-6
abundance: .

CDR3aa: CASSPGLRIGGYTF
v_gene: TRBV6-5
d_gene: .
j_gene: TRBJ1-2
abundance: .

CDR3aa: CASSLAPINYGYTF
v_gene: TRBV5-1
d_gene: .
j_gene: TRBJ1-2
abundance: once

CDR3aa: CASSQASGGASKTQYF
v_gene: TRBV3-1/TRBV3-2
d_gene: TRBD2
j_gene: TRBJ2-5
abundance: few

CDR3aa: CASSPNGGAEAFF
v_gene: TRBV7-9
d_gene: .
j_gene: TRBJ1-1
abundance: .

CDR3aa: CASSYSGGTGELFF
v_gene: TRBV6-5
d_gene: TRBD2
j_gene: TRBJ2-2
abundance: .

CDR3aa: CASSLGQRSSYNSPLHF
v_gene: TRBV5-5
d_gene: .
j_gene: TRBJ1-6
abundance: .

CDR3aa: CASSLEQGSEKLFF
v_gene: TRBV7-2
d_gene: .
j_gene: TRBJ1-4
abundance: .

CDR3aa: CASSFRTSGGSNEQFF
v_gene: TRBV19
d_gene: TRBD2
j_gene: TRBJ2-1
abundance: .

CDR3aa: CASSGGLESPLHF
v_gene: TRBV18
d_gene: .
j_gene: TRBJ1-6
abundance: once

CDR3aa: CASSYGTIQETQYF
v_gene: TRBV11-2
d_gene: TRBD2
j_gene: TRBJ2-5
abundance: .

CDR3aa: CASSSQGYEEAFF
v_gene: TRBV5-1
d_gene: .
j_gene: TRBJ1-1
abundance: .

CDR3aa: CASSPQSGGRTGELFF
v_gene: TRBV18
d_gene: TRBD2
j_gene: TRBJ2-2
abundance: .

CDR3aa: CAGAVDLNTEAFF
v_gene: TRBV2
d_gene: .
j_gene: TRBJ1-1
abundance: .

CDR3aa: CASSWAGTGSDTQYF
v_gene: TRBV5-5
d_gene: TRBD1
j_gene: TRBJ2-3
abundance: .